The present entry profiles one TCR beta chain with its context. Its antigen remains unknown. Trimming removed 1 base from V and 8 bases from J, with 3 bases in between. This CDR3 has 11 residues. Per germline, CDR1 SNHLY and CDR2 FYNNEI. These data originate in a study of cytomegalovirus exposure and HLA in healthy donors. General study points: Most CMV-associated TCR beta chains appeared HLA-restricted in a later analysis. Segments of the TCR beta V type were, in most cases, productive about 90% or about 30% of the time in an earlier analysis. Across HLA loci, a later analysis found differing TCR association rates, with DRB1 most and HLA-C fewest. Most TCR sequences were seen very rarely across donors, but some public TCRs occurred in many.

The PCR ran on 60 Vbeta and 13 Jbeta primers. The assay was immunoSEQ multiplex PCR, and TCRdb's table has in-frame clones only and misses some. The table shows about 67,000 clones, with 65% to 70% occurring only once. The sequencing sample was made of PBMCs. The genes are TRBV2 and TRBJ2-1; D remains unclear. This receptor was identified in a woman under 40 in good health and CMV-seronegative. The CDR3: CASSEVDEQFF. Written as DNA, the CDR3 is TGTGCCAGCAGTGAAGTAGATGAGCAGTTCTTC.